This T cell receptor beta chain derives from a study of cytomegalovirus exposure and HLA in healthy donors. Trimming stripped 3 bases from V and 5 bases from J, with 15 bases between. The CDR3 is made up of 15 amino acids. In germline, CDR1 is SEHNR, CDR2 FQNEAQ (reference sequence). As concerns this clone: Its antigen is not known.

Vbeta (60) and Jbeta (13) primers were used in the PCR. Using immunoSEQ multiplex PCR, the repertoire was profiled, and TCRdb retains in-frame clones only, with some absent. Of some 180,000 clones detected, 70% to 80% appear once; the ten largest clones hold 1.5% to 2%. Findings and caveats of the study: The study reported that TCR beta sequences accurately predicted HLA-A and HLA-B alleles in most subjects. Cytomegalovirus-associated status was assigned to about 180 TCR beta chains.

Sequencing was carried out using PBMCs. The TCR comes from a man aged 30 to 45 in good health and CMV-seronegative. The genes are TRBV7-9 and TRBJ2-3, with D possibly being TRBD2 (6 bases). CDR3 protein: CASSFVREWGDTQYF. The CDR3 nucleotides are TGTGCCAGCAGCTTCGTCCGGGAGTGGGGAGATACGCAGTATTTT.